Shown below are 26 T cell receptor beta chains from a single sample sequenced in a study of blood T cell repertoires in COVID-19. The method was immunoSEQ multiplex PCR; TCRdb's version includes in-frame clones alone and lacks a portion of them. Among some 130,000 clones, roughly 80% were seen once, and the ten largest hold about 18%. Specimen: peripheral blood. Source of these receptors: a woman aged 80 or over with acute or convalescent COVID-19.

The chain carries TRBV5-4 and TRBJ2-2; 10 nucleotides align to TRBD2. CDR1 is SGHNT, CDR2 YYREEE, per germline (reference sequence). Losses at the gene ends were 2 bases for V and 6 bases for J; bases not matched to a gene: 7. This CDR3 region has 16 residues. The CDR3 protein is CASSLISGRAAGELFF. The CDR3 DNA reads TGTGCCAGCAGCTTAATCAGCGGGAGGGCCGCCGGGGAGCTGTTTTTT.

This clone was seen a single time. Other nucleotide sequences from this sample produce the same CDR3. V usage is TRBV6-2 or TRBV6-3 and J usage is TRBJ2-2; TRBD2 agrees at 16 bases. J gave up 4 bases and V 2 bases, and 7 bases lay outside the gene matches. The CDR3 covers 19 residues. The germline V gene encodes CDR1 MNHEY and CDR2 SVGEGT. CDR3 nucleotide sequence: TGTGCCAGCAGTTACCCCGGGACTAGCGGGGGGGCCGGCACCGGGGAGCTGTTTTTT. As protein: CASSYPGTSGGAGTGELFF.

In this sample, this clone turned up a few times. V gene TRBV5-8 combines with J gene TRBJ1-4; 7 bases are shared with TRBD1. Germline lookup yields CDR1 SGHTS and CDR2 YDEGEE. CDR3 size: 18 residues. Trimming at V came to 0 bases and at J to 0 bases, leaving 8 bases not matched to a gene. The CDR3 here is CASSLGDTGDPTNEKLFF. The CDR3 bases are TGTGCCAGCAGCTTGGGGGATACAGGGGATCCAACTAATGAAAAACTGTTTTTT.

The chain employs TRBV4-3 and TRBJ1-2; D remains unclear. Trimming took off 1 base at V and 4 bases at J, with 13 bases between the two ends. Germline V gene data show CDR1 as LGHNA and CDR2 as YSLEER. CDR3 length: 15 amino acids. CDR3 nucleotide sequence: TGCGCCAGCAGCCAAGGGGCGGGGAGCAGCTATGGCTACACCTTC. Residues: CASSQGAGSSYGYTF.

The CDR3, as DNA: TGTGCCAGCAGTTTAGGGTCCCTATATGGCTACACCTTC. Translating gives CASSLGSLYGYTF. This chain links TRBV12-3 or TRBV12-4 with TRBJ1-2; D not resolved. The CDR3 runs to 13 residues. Trimming shortened V by 1 base and J by 5 bases, and 8 bases separated the two germline ends.

The V gene is TRBV3-1 (or the pseudogene TRBV3-2), the J gene TRBJ2-3, with 7 bases identical to TRBD1. The CDR3 contains 15 residues. V trimming: 4 bases; J trimming: 8 bases; junction bases outside the gene matches: 12. The germline V gene has CDR1 LGHDT and CDR2 YNNKEL (reference sequence). CDR3 loop: CASSPTGDPGGTQYF. The CDR3 nucleotides are TGTGCCAGCAGCCCAACCGGGGACCCAGGGGGTACGCAGTATTTT.

The chain uses TRBV23-1 and TRBJ1-1; TRBD1 matches at 9 bases. TRBV23-1 is noted as an ORF with a role that remains uncertain. CDR3 length: 15 amino acids. V was pared by 3 bases and J by 3 bases, with 5 bases of the junction left unmatched. The CDR3 protein is CASSHTGGVHTEAFF. In DNA, the CDR3 is TGCGCCAGCAGTCATACAGGGGGCGTCCACACTGAAGCTTTCTTT.

This clone has only one observation. The V call is TRBV6-2 or TRBV6-3, the J call TRBJ2-5; 9 bases match TRBD2. After removal of 4 bases from V and 5 bases from J, the junction contained 11 bases not matched to a gene. CDR3 length: 16 residues. Looked up from germline, CDR1 is MNHEY and CDR2 is SVGEGT. The CDR3 DNA sequence: TGTGCCAGCAGTTCTCCCTCGCGGGGGGGGATGGAGACCCAGTACTTC. It translates to CASSSPSRGGMETQYF.

The genes are TRBV25-1 and TRBJ1-1; D is uncertain. Trimming cost V 5 bases and J 7 bases, with 8 bases left between them. This CDR3 region has 11 residues. The germline V gene encodes CDR1 MGHDK and CDR2 SYGVNS. CDR3 in amino acids: CASSSYGEAFF. The CDR3 region has the DNA TGTGCCAGCAGTTCGTACGGTGAAGCTTTCTTT.

This rearrangement joins TRBV27 to TRBJ2-7; maybe TRBD1 (5 bases). V was cut by 2 bases and J by 0 bases, with 11 bases left in between. Germline-derived CDR1 and CDR2 are MNHEY and SMNVEV (reference sequence). This CDR3 comprises 15 residues. The DNA for the CDR3 is TGTGCCAGCAGTTTAAGACAGACATCCTCCTACGAGCAGTACTTC. This encodes CASSLRQTSSYEQYF.

The chain recombines TRBV10-2 with TRBJ1-1; D remains unclear. The V end was cut by 4 bases, the J end by 4 bases, with 7 bases between. CDR3 length: 12 residues. Looked up from germline, CDR1 is WSHSY and CDR2 is SAAADI. The CDR3 spells CASSGIFTEAFF. CDR3 nucleotides: TGCGCCAGCAGTGGTATATTCACTGAAGCTTTCTTT.

This clone was counted once. This sequence joins TRBV19 and TRBJ1-2, with 7 bases fitting TRBD1. CDR3 size: 15 residues. Unmatched junction bases numbered 11, after V lost 5 bases and J lost 5 bases. Per the germline V gene, CDR1 is LNHDA and CDR2 is SQIVND (reference sequence). The CDR3 here is CASSGWTGWRYGYTF. CDR3 in DNA: TGTGCCAGTAGTGGGTGGACAGGTTGGAGGTATGGCTACACCTTC.

The V gene is TRBV9, the J gene TRBJ1-2; D unclear. Trimming took 3 bases from V and 4 from J, leaving 13 bases between them. The CDR3 consists of 14 residues. Germline V gene data show CDR1 as SGDLS and CDR2 as YYNGEE. CDR3 DNA sequence: TGTGCCAGCAGCGGACGACACCTGCGCTATGGCTACACCTTC. This sequence encodes CASSGRHLRYGYTF.

The V call is TRBV18, the J call TRBJ2-7; TRBD2 matches 11 bases. Germline assignment: CDR1 KGHSH and CDR2 LQKENI. With 1 base clipped from V and 7 bases from J, the junction kept 9 bases outside the gene matches. CDR3 size: 16 residues. The CDR3: CASSPLLAGAQGEQYF. The CDR3 DNA sequence: TGTGCCAGCTCACCACTACTAGCGGGGGCCCAGGGTGAGCAGTACTTC.

The chain is built from TRBV21-1 and TRBJ2-3; TRBD2 is the table's D call, not checked against the DNA. TRBV21-1 is shown as a pseudogene. There are 18 residues in the CDR3. The DNA for the CDR3 is TGTGCCAGCAACCTACCGGGGGGGCGGGAGTGTAGTGGAGATACGCAGTATTTT. It encodes CASNLPGGRECSGDTQYF.

This clone was detected once. V and J are TRBV12-2 and TRBJ1-2; the DNA was not used to check the table's D call, TRBD1. TRBV12-2 is deemed a pseudogene. CDR3 length: 14 amino acids. CDR3 in amino acids: CASRQGIPNYGYTF. The DNA for the CDR3 is TGTGCAAGTCGCCAGGGGATTCCTAACTATGGCTACACCTTC.

The chain is built from TRBV6-5 and TRBJ1-2; 8 bases are shared with TRBD1. With 5 bases clipped from V and 12 bases from J, the junction kept 11 bases outside the gene matches. The CDR3 spans 13 residues. The germline V gene has CDR1 MNHEY and CDR2 SVGAGI. This CDR3 reads CASSRRQGKGNTF. The CDR3 DNA reads TGTGCCAGCAGTCGTCGACAGGGGAAAGGGAACACCTTC.

The gene calls are TRBV30 and TRBJ1-5; 8 nucleotides align to TRBD1. V shed 4 bases and J 7 bases; nucleotides not matched to a gene: 6. Germline V gene lookup returns CDR1 GTSNPN and CDR2 SVGIG (reference sequence). The CDR3 spans 13 residues. CDR3 nucleotide sequence: TGTGCCTGGACGGGACAGGTCGGCCAGCCCCAGCATTTT. Its translation is CAWTGQVGQPQHF. The entire variable domain, with the rest obtained from reference TRBV30 and TRBJ1-5, is as follows: SQTIHQWPATLVQPVGSPLSLECTVEGTSNPNLYWYRQAAGRGLQLLFYSVGIGQISSEVPQNLSASRPQDRQFILSSKKLLLSDSGFYLCAWTGQVGQPQHFGDGTRLSIL.

The chain is built from TRBV19 and TRBJ2-3, with 10 bases lining up with TRBD1. Germline lookup yields CDR1 LNHDA and CDR2 SQIVND (reference sequence). J lost 4 bases, V lost 5 bases, and 6 bases had no gene match. This CDR3 is built from 15 residues. The CDR3 DNA reads TGTGCCAGTAGTGGGGACAGGGGTGGTGCAGATACGCAGTATTTT. Translated: CASSGDRGGADTQYF. Variable domain in full (rest from reference TRBV19 and TRBJ2-3): DGGITQSPKYLFRKEGQNVTLSCEQNLNHDAMYWYRQDPGQGLRLIYYSQIVNDFQKGDIAEGYSVSREKKESFPLTVTSAQKNPTAFYLCASSGDRGGADTQYFGPGTRLTVL.

The table lists this clone with a few counts. The rearrangement joins TRBV4-3 to TRBJ2-7; unclear D gene. The CDR3 is made up of 15 amino acids. Per the germline V gene, CDR1 is LGHNA and CDR2 is YSLEER. V lost 0 bases and J 0 bases, leaving 9 bases between the germline ends. Written as DNA, the CDR3 is TGCGCCAGCAGCCAAGATCGTCAGGTCTCCTACGAGCAGTACTTC. Translated: CASSQDRQVSYEQYF.

This clone came up once. The chain recombines TRBV29-1 with TRBJ2-1; 9 bases are a match to TRBD2. Trimming at V came to 3 bases and at J to 7 bases, leaving 13 bases not matched to a gene. Germline V gives CDR1 SQVTM, CDR2 ANQGSEA. The CDR3 covers 16 residues. CDR3 nucleotides: TGCAGCGTTGAGATATTTAGCGGGGGAAGGGCTAATGAGCAGTTCTTC. Translation: CSVEIFSGGRANEQFF.

The chain recombines TRBV5-4 with TRBJ2-3, with 9 bases that match TRBD1. V lost 4 bases and J lost 4; bases outside the gene matches: 4. Looked up from germline, CDR1 is SGHNT and CDR2 is YYREEE (reference sequence). CDR3 length: 14 amino acids. This CDR3 is CASSPGTGSDTQYF. The CDR3 nucleotides read TGTGCCAGCAGCCCCGGGACAGGGTCAGATACGCAGTATTTT.

The chain uses TRBV4-3 and TRBJ1-1; D not certain. Germline V lookup: CDR1 LGHNA, CDR2 YSLEER. This CDR3 has 13 amino acids. Deletions cut 2 bases from V and 3 bases from J, with 7 bases between. The CDR3 nucleotides are TGCGCCAGCAGCCAACAGTATCACACTGAAGCTTTCTTT. This gives the protein CASSQQYHTEAFF.

The chain couples TRBV12-5 to TRBJ2-3, with 9 bases identical to TRBD2. Germline values: CDR1 LGHNT, CDR2 FRNRAP. Trimming cost V 3 bases and J 0 bases; bases outside gene matches: 7. The CDR3 contains 17 residues. CDR3 amino acids: CASGLGLAGLSTDTQYF. CDR3 bases: TGTGCTAGTGGTTTAGGGCTAGCGGGGCTAAGCACAGATACGCAGTATTTT.

This clone was picked up many times. The chain joins TRBV6-6 to TRBJ1-3, with D possibly being TRBD1 (6 bases). The CDR3 covers 15 residues. With 2 bases removed from V and 9 bases from J, the gap between germline ends came to 17 bases. CDR1 is MNHNY, CDR2 SVGAGI, per germline (reference sequence). The CDR3 region is CASSYGIDRSGTIYF. In DNA form, the CDR3 reads TGTGCCAGCAGTTACGGTATTGACAGGTCGGGCACCATATATTTT.

This CDR3 is CASSQKDRSYEQYF. The CDR3 nucleotides read TGCGCCAGCAGCCAAAAGGACAGATCCTACGAGCAGTACTTC. This rearrangement joins TRBV5-1 to TRBJ2-7; possible D gene TRBD1, 6 bases. Germline V gives CDR1 SGHRS, CDR2 YFSETQ. The CDR3 sequence is 14 residues long. Trimming removed 4 bases from V and 1 base from J, with 12 bases in between.